This T cell receptor (beta chain) was obtained from a study of cytomegalovirus exposure and HLA in healthy donors. Findings and limits, study-wide: The study labeled more than 150 TCR beta chains cytomegalovirus-associated.

This CDR3 comprises 16 residues. Trimming took 0 bases from V and 7 from J; bases not matched to a gene: 8. The V gene's germline CDR1 is SGHNT and CDR2 YYREEE (reference sequence). The PCR ran on 60 Vbeta and 13 Jbeta primers. Repertoires were generated with immunoSEQ multiplex PCR, while TCRdb's copy carries only in-frame clones and drops some. This repertoire shows under 130,000 clones, around 75% found once; its top ten account for 2.1%. For this clone: Antigen unknown.

The sequenced sample was PBMCs. The TCR originated in a man aged 25-45 years in good health and CMV-seronegative. The rearrangement joins TRBV5-4 to TRBJ2-3; 10 bases line up with TRBD2. DNA of the CDR3: TGTGCCAGCAGCTTGGTAACTAGCGGGGCTGTAAATACGCAGTATTTT. Translated: CASSLVTSGAVNTQYF.